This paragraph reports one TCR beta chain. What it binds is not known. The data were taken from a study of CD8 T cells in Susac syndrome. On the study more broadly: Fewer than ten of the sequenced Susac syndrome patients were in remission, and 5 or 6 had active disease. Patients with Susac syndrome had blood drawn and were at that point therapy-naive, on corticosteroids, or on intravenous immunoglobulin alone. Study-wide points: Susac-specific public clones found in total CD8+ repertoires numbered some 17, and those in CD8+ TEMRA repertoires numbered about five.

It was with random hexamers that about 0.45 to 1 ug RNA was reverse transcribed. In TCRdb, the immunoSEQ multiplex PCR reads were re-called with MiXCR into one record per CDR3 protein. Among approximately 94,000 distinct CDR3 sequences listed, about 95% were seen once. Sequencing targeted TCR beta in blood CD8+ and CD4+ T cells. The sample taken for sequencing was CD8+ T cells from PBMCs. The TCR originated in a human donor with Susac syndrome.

The CDR3 is CAPYGDGNTDTQYF. The CDR3 DNA sequence: TGTGCCCCATATGGGGACGGGAACACAGATACGCAGTATTTT. The chain has TRBV24-1 and TRBJ2-3; D is tentatively TRBD1 or TRBD2 (5 bases each). Germline CDR1 and CDR2: KGHDR and SFDVKD. The germline V and J ends were trimmed by 12 bases and 2 bases, with 17 bases remaining between them. This CDR3 spans 14 amino acids.